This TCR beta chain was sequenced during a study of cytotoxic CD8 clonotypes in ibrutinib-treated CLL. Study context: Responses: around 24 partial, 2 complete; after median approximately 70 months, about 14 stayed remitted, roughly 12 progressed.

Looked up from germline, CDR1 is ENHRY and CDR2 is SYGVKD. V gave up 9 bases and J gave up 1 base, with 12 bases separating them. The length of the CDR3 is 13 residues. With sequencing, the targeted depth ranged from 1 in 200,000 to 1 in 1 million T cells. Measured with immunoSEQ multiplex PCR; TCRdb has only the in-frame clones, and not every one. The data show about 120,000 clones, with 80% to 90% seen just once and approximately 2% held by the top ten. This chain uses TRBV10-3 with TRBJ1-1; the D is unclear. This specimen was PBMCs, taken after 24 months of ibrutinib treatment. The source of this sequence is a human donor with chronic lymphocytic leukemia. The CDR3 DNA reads TGTGCCATAGCGGCAGGAGGGAACACTGAAGCTTTCTTT. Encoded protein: CAIAAGGNTEAFF.